The 12 T cell receptor beta chains presented below share a single source sample, sequenced in a study of CD8 T cells in ankylosing spondylitis. MiXCR, applied by TCRdb to the 5' RACE reads, yields one record per CDR3 protein. This sample has roughly 160,000 distinct CDR3 sequences, with 8.5% to 10% found just once. The sequencing sample was made of blood, either unsorted or a sorted T cell fraction (not recorded which). The receptor source for this set is a female donor with ankylosing spondylitis or in good health (not recorded which).

This clonotype occurred a few times. The chain employs TRBV30 and TRBJ2-3; a weak D match, TRBD2 (6 bases). This CDR3 contains 14 residues. Germline CDR1 and CDR2: GTSNPN and SVGIG (reference sequence). V was cut by 3 bases and J by 6 bases, with 16 bases left in between. The CDR3 protein is CAWRGGGPYDTQYF. The DNA for the CDR3 is TGTGCCTGGAGAGGTGGAGGGCCCTACGATACGCAGTATTTT.

V and J are TRBV18 and TRBJ1-1; D may be TRBD1 (5 bases). Deletions cut 6 bases from V and 1 base from J, with 15 bases between. The CDR3 runs to 15 residues. The germline V gene has CDR1 KGHSH and CDR2 LQKENI. The CDR3 region is CASSRIQVANTEAFF. The CDR3, as DNA: TGTGCCAGCTCTCGGATACAGGTGGCGAACACTGAAGCTTTCTTT. Complete variable domain (other parts from reference TRBV18 and TRBJ1-1): NAGVMQNPRHLVRRRGQEARLRCSPMKGHSHVYWYRQLPEEGLKFMVYLQKENIIDESGMPKERFSAEFPKEGPSILRIQQVVRGDSAAYFCASSRIQVANTEAFFGQGTRLTVV.

This clonotype was detected ten times or more. V and J are TRBV12-3 or TRBV12-4 and TRBJ2-7; 9 positions match TRBD1. J lost 6 bases, V lost 5 bases, and 8 bases had no gene match. The CDR3 sequence is 14 residues long. The CDR3 here is CASSTGTGSGEQYF. DNA for the CDR3: TGTGCCAGCAGTACCGGGACAGGGTCGGGCGAGCAGTACTTC.

There are many counts of this clonotype. This rearrangement joins TRBV9 to TRBJ1-1, with D perhaps TRBD1 (5 bases). V shed 3 bases and J shed 3 bases, with 12 bases lying between them. The CDR3 length is 14 residues. CDR1 and CDR2 (germline): SGDLS, YYNGEE. The CDR3 is CASSGQGGDTEAFF. The CDR3 DNA reads as TGTGCCAGCAGCGGGCAGGGTGGGGACACTGAAGCTTTCTTT.

The table lists this clonotype with many counts. This sequence joins TRBV19 and TRBJ2-1; 9 positions agree with TRBD2. Germline V CDR1 and CDR2: LNHDA, SQIVND (reference sequence). After removal of 4 bases from V and 3 bases from J, the junction contained 7 bases not matched to a gene. This CDR3 has 16 residues. The CDR3 loop is CASSTLAGPGYNEQFF. The CDR3 DNA sequence: TGTGCCAGTAGTACCCTAGCGGGACCGGGCTACAATGAGCAGTTCTTC.

This clonotype was seen a handful of times. V is TRBV3-1 and J is TRBJ2-7; D possibly corresponds to TRBD2 (5 bases). This CDR3 is 17 amino acids long. CDR1 is LGHDT and CDR2 is YNNKEL in the germline V gene (reference sequence). The ends were cut back, 1 base at V and 5 bases at J, with 21 bases in the middle. DNA for the CDR3: TGTGCCAGCAGCCAAGGAATCCCTGGAGGCTATATTCACGAGCAGTACTTC. Its protein is CASSQGIPGGYIHEQYF.

This clonotype was observed a handful of times. The genes are TRBV30 and TRBJ2-7; a weak D match, TRBD2 (5 bases). CDR3 length: 15 amino acids. Trimming left V 4 bases short and J 0 bases short, with 16 bases between. The germline CDR1 and CDR2 sequences are GTSNPN and SVGIG (reference sequence). CDR3 DNA sequence: TGTGCCTGGAACCCACCCAGCGGACCCTCCTACGAGCAGTACTTC. Translating gives CAWNPPSGPSYEQYF.

The chain combines TRBV6-5 with TRBJ2-5, with TRBD1 matching 8 bases. This CDR3 contains 14 residues. V lost 4 bases and J lost 5; bases outside the gene matches: 6. Germline values: CDR1 MNHEY, CDR2 SVGAGI. CDR3 loop: CASSSSGGAETQYF. The CDR3 DNA reads TGTGCCAGCAGTTCCTCAGGGGGCGCGGAGACCCAGTACTTC.

The chain uses TRBV7-9 and TRBJ1-2; 8 nucleotides match TRBD1. Trimming at V came to 5 bases and at J to 0 bases, leaving 5 bases not matched to a gene. CDR3 length equals 15 residues. Germline values: CDR1 SEHNR, CDR2 FQNEAQ (reference sequence). CDR3 bases: TGTGCCAGCAGCGGTACAGGGGGGGCTAACTATGGCTACACCTTC. It translates to CASSGTGGANYGYTF. The entire variable domain, with the rest obtained from reference TRBV7-9 and TRBJ1-2, is as follows: DTGVSQNPRHKITKRGQNVTFRCDPISEHNRLYWYRQTLGQGPEFLTYFQNEAQLEKSRLLSDRFSAERPKGSFSTLEIQRTEQGDSAMYLCASSGTGGANYGYTFGSGTRLTVV.

This chain connects TRBV13 to TRBJ2-1, with 10 bases fitting TRBD2. The CDR3 runs 16 residues. Germline V lookup: CDR1 PRHDT, CDR2 FYEKMQ (reference sequence). With 5 bases clipped from V and 2 bases from J, the junction kept 6 bases outside the gene matches. CDR3 in amino acids: CASSPVSGGAYNEQFF. CDR3 DNA sequence: TGTGCCAGCAGCCCCGTCAGCGGGGGGGCCTACAATGAGCAGTTCTTC.

The chain uses TRBV7-9 and TRBJ2-3; D is ambiguous. Germline V gene lookup returns CDR1 SEHNR and CDR2 FQNEAQ (reference sequence). This CDR3 contains 12 residues. V was clipped by 4 bases and J by 4 bases, with 6 bases between them. The CDR3 bases are TGTGCCAGCAGCTCGGTCCCAGATACGCAGTATTTT. This sequence encodes CASSSVPDTQYF.

This clonotype occurred a few times. The chain joins TRBV4-2 to TRBJ2-1; D uncertain. The CDR3 covers 17 residues. Per the germline V gene, CDR1 is LGHNA and CDR2 is YNFKEQ. Trimming left V 2 bases short and J 0 bases short, with 14 bases between. The CDR3 spells CASSQSPYGSSYNEQFF. Written as DNA, the CDR3 is TGTGCCAGCAGCCAAAGCCCCTACGGAAGCTCCTACAATGAGCAGTTCTTC.